Each of the 21 T cell receptor beta chains below was sequenced from the same sample in a study of blood T cell repertoires in COVID-19. Some clones are missing from TCRdb's copy, which holds only in-frame ones; the method was immunoSEQ multiplex PCR. This table holds about 79,000 clones, about 89% found once. Sequenced: peripheral blood. Every receptor here comes from an older man with active or convalescent COVID-19.

This clone appeared once. This chain connects TRBV28 to TRBJ1-2; a possible D gene is TRBD1 (5 bases). The length of the CDR3 is 16 residues. V was pared by 10 bases and J by 0 bases, with 21 bases between. The germline V gene has CDR1 MDHEN and CDR2 SYDVKM. For the CDR3, the DNA is TGTGCCACCCCATCCTCACGACAGCCTTCTAACTATGGCTACACCTTC. Translation gives CATPSSRQPSNYGYTF.

J is TRBJ1-2 and V is TRBV19; a possible D gene is TRBD1 (6 bases). CDR3 size: 14 residues. In germline, CDR1 is LNHDA, CDR2 SQIVND (reference sequence). V lost 6 bases, J lost 4 bases, and 15 bases lay in between. The CDR3 spells CASRLTGDFYGYTF. Written as DNA, the CDR3 is TGTGCCAGTAGGCTGACAGGCGACTTCTATGGCTACACCTTC.

As DNA, the CDR3 is TGTGCCAGCAGTCAGGGACAGGACCTCGAGCAGTACTTC. Amino acids: CASSQGQDLEQYF. The chain links TRBV2 to TRBJ2-7; 8 bases are a match to TRBD1. The CDR3 totals 13 residues. CDR1 is SNHLY and CDR2 is FYNNEI in the germline V gene. Losses at the gene ends were 5 bases for V and 6 bases for J; bases not matched to a gene: 6.

V gene TRBV6-2 or TRBV6-3 combines with J gene TRBJ1-6; D uncertain. The CDR3 extends over 12 amino acids. Germline-derived CDR1 and CDR2 are MNHEY and SVGEGT. Trimming removed 5 bases from V and 10 bases from J, with 9 bases in between. The CDR3 spells CASSRGRSPLHF. The CDR3 DNA reads TGTGCCAGCAGTCGCGGGAGATCACCCCTCCACTTT.

This chain joins TRBV10-3 and TRBJ2-7, with 14 bases fitting TRBD2. Germline-derived CDR1 and CDR2 are ENHRY and SYGVKD. The CDR3 spans 13 residues. V dropped 7 bases and J dropped 6; count of bases not matched to a gene: 2. This CDR3 reads CAIKTSGRGEQYF. The CDR3 coding sequence is TGTGCCATCAAGACTAGCGGGAGGGGCGAGCAGTACTTC.

The chain links TRBV5-1 to TRBJ1-3; D is perhaps TRBD1 (5 bases). The CDR3 contains 14 residues. The V end lost 5 bases, the J end lost 0 bases, and 9 bases lay between the germline ends. Germline V gives CDR1 SGHRS, CDR2 YFSETQ. CDR3 nucleotides: TGCGCCAGCAGTCCAGGGTCCTCTGGAAACACCATATATTTT. It encodes CASSPGSSGNTIYF.

The rearrangement uses TRBV7-9 and TRBJ1-2; D perhaps matches TRBD1 (5 bases). The CDR3 length is 15 residues. Germline CDR1 and CDR2: SEHNR and FQNEAQ (reference sequence). V gave up 2 bases and J gave up 5 bases, with 15 bases separating them. The CDR3: CASSLTRDGPYGYTF. The CDR3 coding sequence is TGTGCCAGCAGCTTAACGCGGGACGGACCTTATGGCTACACCTTC.

The chain combines TRBV4-1 with TRBJ1-5, with D possibly being TRBD1 (6 bases). This CDR3 has 15 amino acids. V was trimmed by 0 bases and J by 4 bases, leaving 10 bases between them. Germline V gene data show CDR1 as MGHRA and CDR2 as YSYEKL. The DNA of the CDR3 is TGCGCCAGCAGCCAAGATTCAGGGGTGAATCAGCCCCAGCATTTT. Translating it yields CASSQDSGVNQPQHF.

This chain joins TRBV19 and TRBJ1-5; a weak D match, TRBD1 (6 bases). The V gene's germline CDR1 is LNHDA and CDR2 SQIVND (reference sequence). This CDR3 is 15 amino acids long. Trimming cost V 6 bases and J 6 bases, with 18 bases left between them. The chain's CDR3 is CASRSTGQSSQPQHF. The CDR3 DNA reads TGTGCCAGTAGGAGTACCGGACAGTCGAGTCAGCCCCAGCATTTT.

The rearrangement links TRBV28 to TRBJ2-2; D is unclear. The V end was cut by 7 bases, the J end by 3 bases, with 12 bases between. The CDR3 length is 14 residues. Germline CDR1 reads MDHEN; CDR2 reads SYDVKM. DNA of the CDR3: TGTGCCAGCAAACTACCCGGAGACACCGGGGAGCTGTTTTTT. As protein: CASKLPGDTGELFF.

Comments on this clone: The sample holds other DNA sequences that translate to the same CDR3. The chain couples TRBV7-2 to TRBJ1-5; D remains unclear. Trimming pared 1 base from V and 2 bases from J, leaving 6 bases between. Germline loops: CDR1 SGHTA, CDR2 FQGNSA. The CDR3 is 14 amino acids. In nucleotides, the CDR3 is TGTGCCAGCAGCTTAGACAGAGGCAATCAGCCCCAGCATTTT. It specifies CASSLDRGNQPQHF.

The genes are TRBV6-6 and TRBJ2-1; possible D gene TRBD2, 6 bases. V lost 0 bases to trimming and J lost 5 bases, with 11 bases between them. CDR3 length equals 15 residues. Per the germline V gene, CDR1 is MNHNY and CDR2 is SVGAGI (reference sequence). CDR3: CASSYSGSGNNEQFF. The CDR3 DNA reads TGTGCCAGCAGTTACTCGGGTAGCGGTAACAATGAGCAGTTCTTC.

The V call is TRBV7-9, the J call TRBJ2-3; 7 nucleotides agree with TRBD1. This CDR3 contains 14 residues. V lost 4 bases to trimming and J lost 8 bases; unmatched junction nucleotides: 9. CDR1 and CDR2 (germline): SEHNR, FQNEAQ (reference sequence). CDR3 region: CASSWWTGEGTQYF. CDR3 nucleotide sequence: TGTGCCAGCAGCTGGTGGACAGGTGAGGGTACGCAGTATTTT.

J is TRBJ2-1 and V is TRBV10-3; 9 bases match TRBD2. V gave up 6 bases and J gave up 5 bases; unmatched junction bases: 5. CDR1 is ENHRY and CDR2 is SYGVKD in the germline V gene. This CDR3 is built from 14 residues. CDR3 sequence (DNA): TGTGCCATCAGCCGGACTAGCGACAACAATGAGCAGTTCTTC. Its translation is CAISRTSDNNEQFF.

This CDR3 reads CSIQQGYNEQFF. CDR3 nucleotides: TGCAGCATCCAACAGGGTTACAATGAGCAGTTCTTC. V usage is TRBV29-1 and J usage is TRBJ2-1; tentative D call: TRBD1 (6 bases). From germline, CDR1 is SQVTM and CDR2 ANQGSEA. The CDR3 length is 12 residues. V lost 8 bases and J 4 bases, leaving 12 bases between the germline ends.

The chain couples TRBV6-2 or TRBV6-3 to TRBJ1-5; the D is unclear. Germline V CDR1 and CDR2: MNHEY, SVGEGT. V gave up 0 bases and J gave up 2 bases, with 8 bases separating them. CDR3 length: 15 amino acids. CDR3 protein: CASSYSRQGNQPQHF. In nucleotides, the CDR3 is TGTGCCAGCAGTTACTCTCGGCAGGGCAATCAGCCCCAGCATTTT.

The DNA for the CDR3 is TGCGCCAGCAGCTCCCCCCCCTTGACGAGCCTTCGGGACAAAAACATTCAGTACTTC. Protein product: CASSSPPLTSLRDKNIQYF. The chain is built from TRBV5-1 and TRBJ2-4; a possible D gene is TRBD2 (5 bases). Trimming took off 3 bases at V and 3 bases at J, with 25 bases between the two ends. Germline CDR1 SGHRS, CDR2 YFSETQ. The CDR3 contains 19 residues.

CDR3 loop: CASSKRMDRTDYEQYF. For the CDR3, the DNA is TGTGCCAGCAGCAAAAGAATGGACAGGACAGACTACGAGCAGTACTTC. The V call is TRBV21-1, the J call TRBJ2-7; the table assigns TRBD1, which was not confirmed against the DNA. TRBV21-1 is a documented pseudogene. The CDR3 extends over 16 amino acids.

The gene calls are TRBV28 and TRBJ1-5; 8 bases are shared with TRBD1. Germline V gene sequence: CDR1 MDHEN, CDR2 SYDVKM. Trimming removed 2 bases from V and 2 bases from J; junction bases left unmatched: 5. The CDR3 is 16 amino acids. The CDR3 DNA reads TGTGCCAGCAGTTTAGGGTACAGGGGGGGCAATCAGCCCCAGCATTTT. This translates into CASSLGYRGGNQPQHF. The whole variable domain, remainder taken from reference TRBV28 and TRBJ1-5, is DVKVTQSSRYLVKRTGEKVFLECVQDMDHENMFWYRQDPGLGLRLIYFSYDVKMKEKGDIPEGYSVSREKKERFSLILESASTNQTSMYLCASSLGYRGGNQPQHFGDGTRLSIL.

Remarks on this clone: This same CDR3 is encoded by further DNA sequences in the sample. This chain uses TRBV30 with TRBJ1-2; D is ambiguous. Germline CDR1 and CDR2: GTSNPN and SVGIG (reference sequence). Trimming removed 0 bases at V and 2 bases at J, with 7 bases between. This CDR3 is 13 amino acids long. CDR3 in DNA: TGTGCCTGGAGTGTGGAGGCCAACTATGGCTACACCTTC. It yields the protein CAWSVEANYGYTF.

The CDR3 loop reads CSVKEDSSNQPQHF. The CDR3 coding sequence is TGCAGCGTCAAAGAGGACAGTAGCAATCAGCCCCAGCATTTT. The rearrangement uses TRBV29-1 and TRBJ1-5, with D possibly being TRBD1 (6 bases). The CDR3 contains 14 residues. Deletions cut 6 bases from V and 0 bases from J, with 12 bases between. Germline assignment: CDR1 SQVTM and CDR2 ANQGSEA.